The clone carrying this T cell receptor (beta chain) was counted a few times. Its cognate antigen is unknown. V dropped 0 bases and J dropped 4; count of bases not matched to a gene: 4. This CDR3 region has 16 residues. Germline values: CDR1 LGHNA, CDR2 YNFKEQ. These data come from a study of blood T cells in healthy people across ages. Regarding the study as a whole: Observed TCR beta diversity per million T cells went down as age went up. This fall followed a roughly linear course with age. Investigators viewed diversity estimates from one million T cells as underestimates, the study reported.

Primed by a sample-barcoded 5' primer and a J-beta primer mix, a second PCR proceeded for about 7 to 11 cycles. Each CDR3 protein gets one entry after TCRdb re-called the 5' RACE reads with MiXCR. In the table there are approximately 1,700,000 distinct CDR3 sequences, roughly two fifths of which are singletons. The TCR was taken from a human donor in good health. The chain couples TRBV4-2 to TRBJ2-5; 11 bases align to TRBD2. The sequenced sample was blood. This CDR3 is CASSQDRLAGGETQYF. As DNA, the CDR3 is TGTGCCAGCAGCCAAGATCGGCTAGCGGGGGGAGAGACCCAGTACTTC.